The clone carrying this T cell receptor (beta chain) was found a few times. The antigen is unknown. Each patient went into thyroid surgery without having received any treatment. Per the original data handling: Across clinicopathological groups, CDR3 differences served as the basis for building a distant-metastasis classifier for papillary thyroid cancer. TCRdb re-called the PCR reads through MiXCR. It is TCRdb's table, rather than the study itself, that gives the V and J calls and clone size. The sample yields about 20,000 clones, more than 15% seen once. The sample originates from a study of metastatic and nonmetastatic thyroid tumors. Looking at the study overall: Repertoires from malignant and benign thyroid patients were compared across blood and tumor or nodule tissue.

Trimming shortened V by 0 bases and J by 1 base, and 11 bases separated the two germline ends. Germline V gives CDR1 DFQATT, CDR2 SNEGSKA (reference sequence). The length of the CDR3 is 15 residues. Overall study results and limits: Malignant tumors reportedly showed significantly higher TCR beta diversity than benign nodules in both blood and tumor.

Sample: adjacent normal tissue. This sequence was found in a male donor with papillary thyroid cancer or a benign thyroid nodule (not recorded which). Some clones in this sample may be carry-over from other donors' samples. The chain joins TRBV20-1 to TRBJ2-3; the D gene is possibly TRBD2 (6 bases). Here the CDR3 DNA reads TGCAGTGCTAGAGATTTTAGCGGCGGCACAGATACGCAGTATTTT. It encodes CSARDFSGGTDTQYF.